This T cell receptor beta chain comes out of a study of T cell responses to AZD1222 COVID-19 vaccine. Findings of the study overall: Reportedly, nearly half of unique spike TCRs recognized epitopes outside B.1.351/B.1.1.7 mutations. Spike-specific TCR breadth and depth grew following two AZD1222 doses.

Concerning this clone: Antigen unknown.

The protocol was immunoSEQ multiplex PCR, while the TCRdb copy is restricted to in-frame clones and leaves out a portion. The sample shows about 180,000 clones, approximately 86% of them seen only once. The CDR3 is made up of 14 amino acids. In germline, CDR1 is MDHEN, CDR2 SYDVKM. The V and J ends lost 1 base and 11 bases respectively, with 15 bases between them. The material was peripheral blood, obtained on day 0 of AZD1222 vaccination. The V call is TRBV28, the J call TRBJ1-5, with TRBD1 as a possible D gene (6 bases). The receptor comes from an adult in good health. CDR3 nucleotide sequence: TGTGCCAGCAGTTTATTATCAGGGGAAGGGGCCCAGCATTTT. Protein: CASSLLSGEGAQHF. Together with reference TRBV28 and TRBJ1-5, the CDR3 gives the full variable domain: DVKVTQSSRYLVKRTGEKVFLECVQDMDHENMFWYRQDPGLGLRLIYFSYDVKMKEKGDIPEGYSVSREKKERFSLILESASTNQTSMYLCASSLLSGEGAQHFGDGTRLSIL.